This entry lists 19 T cell receptor beta chains sequenced from one sample in a study of T-cell memory formation after mild COVID-19. TCRdb ran MiXCR on the 5' RACE reads and lists one entry per CDR3 protein. The sample has roughly 450,000 distinct CDR3 sequences; approximately 18% are singletons. Material: PBMCs or a T cell subset sorted from them (not recorded which). These receptor sequences come from an adult woman who had mild COVID-19 (a few samples of this study predate the infection). Cell type and time point are not known.

The chain recombines TRBV12-3 or TRBV12-4 with TRBJ1-1; 7 nucleotides agree with TRBD1. The V and J ends lost 1 base and 1 base, in that order; junction bases with no gene match: 9. This CDR3 spans 17 amino acids. The DNA of the CDR3 is TGTGCCAGCAGTTTAGTGGGGGCGGGACAGAGGAACACTGAAGCTTTCTTT. Translation: CASSLVGAGQRNTEAFF.

The chain employs TRBV11-2 and TRBJ2-2; 8 bases line up with TRBD2. Germline CDR1 is SGHAT and CDR2 is FQNNGV. The CDR3 loop spans 16 amino acids. Germline trimming cut 2 bases from V and 4 bases from J; bases unmatched to any gene: 6. The CDR3, as DNA: TGTGCCAGCAGCTTACCGGGAGGGCCAGGCACCGGGGAGCTGTTTTTT. This encodes CASSLPGGPGTGELFF.

The chain links TRBV5-1 to TRBJ1-2; 9 bases fit TRBD1. The CDR3 covers 14 residues. Germline values: CDR1 SGHRS, CDR2 YFSETQ. V shed 0 bases and J 8 bases; nucleotides not matched to a gene: 5. CDR3 loop: CASSLGQGVAGYTF. The CDR3 DNA follows: TGCGCCAGCAGCTTGGGACAGGGGGTGGCCGGCTACACCTTC.

The chain joins TRBV6-6 to TRBJ1-2; D is possibly TRBD1 (5 bases). CDR1 and CDR2 (germline): MNHNY, SVGAGI (reference sequence). The CDR3 is 15 residues long. V lost 7 bases and J lost 5, with 20 bases in between. DNA for the CDR3: TGTGCCAGCATCTCGGGAGGGGCCCGCTCATATGGCTACACCTTC. It yields the protein CASISGGARSYGYTF.

The chain uses TRBV4-3 and TRBJ2-7; tentative D call: TRBD1 (6 bases). CDR1 and CDR2 from the germline V gene are LGHNA and YSLEER. V lost 6 bases to trimming and J lost 3 bases, with 18 bases between them. The CDR3 is 15 amino acids. The CDR3 coding sequence is TGCGCCAGCAGAGAGGCAGGGGACCGAAACTACGAGCAGTACTTC. Translated: CASREAGDRNYEQYF.

This clonotype was found a few times. The V call is TRBV9, the J call TRBJ2-7; the match to TRBD1 covers 8 bases. CDR3 length: 14 residues. V lost 3 bases to trimming and J lost 5 bases; unmatched junction nucleotides: 7. Per the germline V gene, CDR1 is SGDLS and CDR2 is YYNGEE. The CDR3 DNA reads as TGTGCCAGCAGCGCAGGGGGCGGAGGTCACGAGCAGTACTTC. This gives the protein CASSAGGGGHEQYF.

The chain combines TRBV4-2 with TRBJ2-1; D is uncertain. Germline values: CDR1 LGHNA, CDR2 YNFKEQ. CDR3 length: 15 amino acids. Trimming removed 0 bases from V and 1 base from J, with 7 bases in between. The CDR3 DNA reads as TGTGCCAGCAGCCAAGAAGGAGCTTCCTACAATGAGCAGTTCTTC. Protein: CASSQEGASYNEQFF.

The gene calls are TRBV6-5 and TRBJ2-7; perhaps TRBD2 as D (6 bases). From germline, CDR1 is MNHEY and CDR2 SVGAGI. V was pared by 6 bases and J by 2 bases, with 17 bases between. The CDR3 runs 15 residues. In DNA form, the CDR3 reads TGTGCCAGCAGCCCCCGAGTAGCGGACCCCTACGAGCAGTACTTC. Translating gives CASSPRVADPYEQYF.

This clonotype was seen more than once but under ten times. This chain connects TRBV5-1 to TRBJ2-7; 9 bases agree with TRBD2. This CDR3 contains 16 residues. In germline, CDR1 is SGHRS, CDR2 YFSETQ. Trimming removed 4 bases from V and 0 bases from J; junction bases left unmatched: 8. CDR3 coding DNA: TGCGCCAGCAGCCCAACGACTAGCGGTTTCTCCTACGAGCAGTACTTC. This encodes CASSPTTSGFSYEQYF. Combining the CDR3 with reference TRBV5-1 and TRBJ2-7 gives the whole variable domain KAGVTQTPRYLIKTRGQQVTLSCSPISGHRSVSWYQQTPGQGLQFLFEYFSETQRNKGNFPGRFSGRQFSNSRSEMNVSTLELGDSALYLCASSPTTSGFSYEQYFGPGTRLTVT.

The rearrangement joins TRBV7-2 to TRBJ2-3, with 12 bases lining up with TRBD2. V was clipped by 4 bases and J by 4 bases; unmatched bases: 6. This CDR3 region has 16 residues. From germline, CDR1 is SGHTA and CDR2 FQGNSA. The CDR3 reads CASSSLAGGMADTQYF. The CDR3 DNA follows: TGTGCCAGCAGCTCACTAGCGGGAGGTATGGCAGATACGCAGTATTTT.

The V gene is TRBV7-9, the J gene TRBJ1-2; TRBD1 aligns across 7 bases. The CDR3 consists of 12 residues. The trim removed 5 bases at V and 8 bases at J, leaving 5 bases unmatched. Germline CDR1 SEHNR, CDR2 FQNEAQ (reference sequence). The CDR3 loop reads CASSLEGAGYTF. In nucleotides, the CDR3 is TGTGCCAGCAGCCTTGAGGGGGCCGGCTACACCTTC.

This chain links TRBV6-6 with TRBJ2-2, with a tentative D call TRBD1 (6 bases). There are 14 residues in the CDR3. V was cut by 9 bases and J by 0 bases, with 11 bases left in between. The germline V gene has CDR1 MNHNY and CDR2 SVGAGI (reference sequence). The CDR3 region is CASGQFANTGELFF. CDR3 DNA: TGTGCCAGTGGACAGTTCGCGAACACCGGGGAGCTGTTTTTT.

In its sample, this clonotype was seen many times. This rearrangement joins TRBV5-1 to TRBJ2-3, with a tentative D call TRBD2 (5 bases). The CDR3 loop spans 14 amino acids. V was cut by 2 bases and J by 1 base, with 8 bases left in between. CDR1 is SGHRS and CDR2 is YFSETQ in the germline V gene. The CDR3 reads CASSLAARTDTQYF. CDR3 sequence (DNA): TGCGCCAGCAGCTTAGCGGCCCGCACAGATACGCAGTATTTT.

Only a few counts were recorded for this clonotype. The rearrangement links TRBV5-1 to TRBJ2-7, with 9 bases aligning to TRBD1. Trimming at V came to 4 bases and at J to 8 bases, leaving 10 bases not matched to a gene. Germline V gene data show CDR1 as SGHRS and CDR2 as YFSETQ. This CDR3 is 14 amino acids long. As DNA, the CDR3 is TGCGCCAGCAGCCGAGGACAGGGGTTCGACAAGCAGTACTTC. It codes for CASSRGQGFDKQYF.

The V gene is TRBV5-1, the J gene TRBJ2-3, with a tentative D call TRBD2 (6 bases). This CDR3 comprises 15 residues. Germline loops: CDR1 SGHRS, CDR2 YFSETQ. Trimming cost V 7 bases and J 4 bases, with 19 bases left between them. The CDR3 nucleotides are TGCGCCAGCTACCCCTTCCCCAGGGAGGCAGATACGCAGTATTTT. It yields the protein CASYPFPREADTQYF.

This chain joins TRBV3-1 and TRBJ1-2; unclear D gene. V was pared by 3 bases and J by 8 bases, with 19 bases between. CDR3 size: 15 residues. CDR1 LGHDT and CDR2 YNNKEL come from the germline V gene (reference sequence). CDR3: CASSQPQANPSGYTF. The CDR3 nucleotides read TGTGCCAGCAGCCAGCCTCAGGCGAACCCGTCGGGCTACACCTTC.

In this sample, this clonotype turned up a few times. This rearrangement joins TRBV7-9 to TRBJ2-5; TRBD1 aligns across 10 bases. Germline V CDR1 and CDR2: SEHNR, FQNEAQ (reference sequence). V lost 5 bases to trimming and J lost 3 bases; unmatched junction nucleotides: 3. The CDR3 totals 14 residues. In nucleotides, the CDR3 is TGTGCCAGCAGCCGTGGGACAGGGGAAGAGACCCAGTACTTC. Residues: CASSRGTGEETQYF. Full variable domain (rest looked up from reference TRBV7-9 and TRBJ2-5): DTGVSQNPRHKITKRGQNVTFRCDPISEHNRLYWYRQTLGQGPEFLTYFQNEAQLEKSRLLSDRFSAERPKGSFSTLEIQRTEQGDSAMYLCASSRGTGEETQYFGPGTRLLVL.

The sample holds one count of this clonotype. The genes are TRBV7-9 and TRBJ1-2; possibly TRBD1 for D (5 bases). Germline-derived CDR1 and CDR2 are SEHNR and FQNEAQ (reference sequence). V was cut by 4 bases and J by 4 bases, with 10 bases left in between. The CDR3 contains 13 residues. In DNA, the CDR3 is TGTGCCAGCAGCTCCGGGGCTAGCTATGGCTACACCTTC. Translation: CASSSGASYGYTF.

This rearrangement joins TRBV5-6 to TRBJ2-1; no reliable D call. The CDR3 runs to 15 residues. Germline V gene data show CDR1 as SGHDT and CDR2 as YYEEEE. V was clipped by 2 bases and J by 0 bases, with 9 bases between them. The CDR3 protein is CASSFTMSSYNEQFF. The CDR3 DNA is TGTGCCAGCAGCTTTACAATGAGCTCCTACAATGAGCAGTTCTTC.